The entry below describes one TCR beta chain. Its antigen target is currently unknown. No per-base quality is available; no much larger clone lies one base away. The library was produced with PCR. DNA from cultured CD4+ T cells underwent TCR sequencing with the Oncomine TCR Beta short-read assay at the Johns Hopkins FTIC core. The QIAamp micro DNA kit was used to extract genomic DNA from the cultured CD4+ T cells. Oncomine TCR Beta libraries from cultured CD4+ T cells were pooled with unique dual indexes and sequenced on an Illumina iSeq 100. The source study handled its data this way. Non-productive sequences were filtered out, and CDR3s that did not start with C, did not end with F or W, or were shorter than 7 amino acids were discarded. The MANAFEST web application identified antigen-specific clonotypes by comparing peptide-stimulated wells against reference wells and other culture wells. For a clone to be called positive, the clone needed an FDR below 0.05, an odds ratio above 5, and a productive frequency above 0.1% in at least two of three replicate wells. Cross-reactive clonotypes were defined as significantly expanded in both SARS-CoV-2 spike wells and at least one common cold coronavirus spike condition. CDR3 homology was assessed with Levenshtein distances (stringdist) and unrooted phylogenetic trees (ape) in R version 3.6.1. TCRdb ran its own pipeline on the public reads, namely fastp trimming at Q25 and MiXCR clone calling, and kept in-frame beta chains. Identical CDR3 proteins give one entry, which carries the most common genes and DNA. V and J calls and clone size were set by TCRdb, not the authors. A total of some 7,400 distinct CDR3 sequences appear in this sample, about 34% of them only once. The top ten constitute approximately 23% of the sample.

The sample's treatment or condition, from its label and the paper: approximately nine-day PBMC culture with coronavirus spike peptide pools or control peptides (ViraFEST assay). CD4+ T cells from unexposed donors were collected before the COVID-19 pandemic (2011-2018). The ViraFEST assay, used in the study, expanded antigen-specific T cells with peptide pools and then identified the expanded clonotypes through TCR sequencing. Each well held approximately 2 million PBMCs cultured in IMDM containing roughly 5.4% human AB serum and approximately 9.8 IU/ml IL-2, with around 9.2 ug/ml peptide pools added. Half of the culture medium was replaced with fresh IL-2-containing medium on days 3 and 7. Once the cells had been in culture for around ten days, the EasySep CD4+ T cell isolation kit was used to isolate CD4+ T cells by negative selection. As cell numbers permitted, CD4+ T cells from unexposed donors were tested for reactivity to SARS-CoV-2 S and N and to four common cold coronavirus spike pools. PBMCs were separated from whole blood using Ficoll-Paque Plus gradient centrifugation and then either used fresh or cryopreserved at -140C. In general, triplicate wells were set up for every culture condition. Leukapheresis product for the unexposed donors was purchased commercially.

V is cut back by 4 bases and J by 3 bases, with 6 bases in the junction unmatched. The CDR3 measures 15 amino acids from cysteine to phenylalanine. Only CDR3 DNA is held: 45 bases, read in frame from base 1. CDR1 and CDR2 were assigned from the germline V gene as SGHRS and YFSETQ. These data originate in a study of vaccination and CD4 T cells after COVID-19 (dated by TCRdb to the early 2020s). A note on the overall study: The convalescent cohort included six males and four females, with two Hispanic individuals, seven Caucasians, two Asians and one multiracial person. Control cultures used a CEFX viral epitope pool as positive control, an HIV-1 Nef peptide pool as negative control, or no peptide. Post-COVID blood samples from convalescent patients were collected a median of roughly 100 days after diagnosis, with a range of roughly 30 to 170 days. In 9 to 11 COVID-19 convalescent patients and a few infection-naive healthy vaccine recipients, researchers compared the spike-specific CD4+ TCR repertoire from before mRNA vaccination with the repertoire from after. Two doses of either the Pfizer-BioNTech BNT162b2 vaccine (n=8) or the Moderna mRNA-1273 vaccine (n=2) were administered to participants. An earlier paper using these donors assessed, at the TCR clonotype level, memory CD4+ T cell crossreactivity between SARS-CoV-2 and common cold coronavirus spike proteins. Culture stimuli were overlapping spike peptide pools from SARS-CoV-2 and from the common cold coronaviruses HCoV-NL63, HCoV-OC43 and HCoV-229E. Post-vaccine blood samples were taken a median of about 70 days after the second vaccine dose, with a range of roughly 13 to 250 days.

General findings and caveats noted by the study authors: Of the vaccine-specific clones in convalescent patients, 304 of 307, or nearly all, reacted only to SARS-CoV-2 spike and did not cross-react with common cold coronaviruses. Although the median number of SARS-CoV-2-reactive clonotypes went up from 21 after infection to around 39 after vaccination, the increase was not significant. Among convalescent patients, a median about 86% of the SARS-CoV-2-reactive clones seen after vaccination appeared only after vaccination, which suggests priming specific to the vaccine. The number of convalescent patients in the study was relatively small, and the study did not examine early timepoints following natural infection.

Recombination connected TRBV5-1 to TRBJ2-3, with 9 central nucleotides matching TRBD1. The TCR sequence derives from a human donor in good health. Sequencing input: CD4+ T cells from blood, cultured in vitro. Read as DNA, the sequence is TGCGCCAGCAGCCCACAGGGGGCGGGAACAGATACGCAGTATTTT. It encodes CASSPQGAGTDTQYF.